The 29 T cell receptor beta chains listed next were all sequenced from one sample in a study of T-cell reconstitution after alpha-beta-depleted transplantation in children (dated by TCRdb to about 2016). Libraries were prepared through PCR. For sequencing, an Illumina HiSeq 2500 was employed. To normalize quantification of the TCRbeta repertoire, the TCR libraries were built with molecular barcoding that relied on unique molecular identifiers. Using fastp trimming at Q25 and MiXCR clonotype assembly, TCRdb reanalyzed the public sequencing data and kept in-frame beta chains. Every CDR3 protein is listed once, alongside the most common genes and DNA of its rows. The sample records roughly 90,000 distinct CDR3 sequences, 12% of which are singletons. The ten largest clones capture roughly 13% of the sample. The sequencing used PBMCs from the stem cell graft donor, collected from the stem cell graft. The receptors here all came from a human donor who donated a stem cell graft to a child with inherited bone marrow failure.

This clonotype was detected many times. The chain employs TRBV24-1 and TRBJ2-3; TRBD2 is a possible D gene (5 bases). Germline CDR1 KGHDR, CDR2 SFDVKD. The CDR3 runs 15 residues. Trimming cost V 4 bases and J 4 bases, with 14 bases left between them. The CDR3 sequence: CATSESLSVPDTQYF. CDR3 bases: TGTGCCACCAGTGAATCGCTTAGCGTGCCAGATACGCAGTATTTT.

The rearrangement uses TRBV20-1 and TRBJ1-4; possibly TRBD1 for D (6 bases). Trimming removed 6 bases from V and 8 bases from J, with 16 bases in between. CDR3 size: 13 residues. Germline V lookup: CDR1 DFQATT, CDR2 SNEGSKA (reference sequence). The CDR3 DNA follows: TGCAGTGCAATGGGGGGGCTGGGGGAAAAACTGTTTTTT. It is translated as CSAMGGLGEKLFF.

This clonotype was seen ten or more times. The chain employs TRBV5-1 and TRBJ2-5; D assignment may be TRBD1 or TRBD2 (5 bases each). Germline V gene sequence: CDR1 SGHRS, CDR2 YFSETQ. V lost 3 bases to trimming and J lost 2 bases, with 11 bases between them. CDR3 length equals 14 residues. CDR3 nucleotide sequence: TGCGCCAGCAGCTCAATGGGACCTCAAGAGACCCAGTACTTC. Translated, it gives CASSSMGPQETQYF.

This clonotype was seen at least ten times. The gene calls are TRBV29-1 and TRBJ2-3, with TRBD2 matching 7 bases. Germline loops: CDR1 SQVTM, CDR2 ANQGSEA. V shed 2 bases, J shed 5 bases, and the junction held 7 bases outside the gene matches. This CDR3 has 14 residues. This CDR3 is CSVEPREFGDTQYF. The CDR3 DNA is TGCAGCGTTGAACCGCGGGAGTTCGGAGATACGCAGTATTTT.

This chain joins TRBV7-9 and TRBJ1-5, with TRBD1 matching over 7 bases. Germline V gene data show CDR1 as SEHNR and CDR2 as FQNEAQ (reference sequence). Germline trimming cut 3 bases from V and 3 bases from J; bases unmatched to any gene: 2. This CDR3 is 14 amino acids long. The CDR3 sequence is CASSFGQDNQPQHF. The CDR3, as DNA: TGTGCCAGCAGCTTCGGACAGGACAATCAGCCCCAGCATTTT.

This clonotype occurred many times. The genes are TRBV7-3 and TRBJ1-1; tentatively, D is TRBD1 (5 bases). The CDR3 is made up of 15 amino acids. From germline, CDR1 is SGHTA and CDR2 FQGTGA. Trimming stripped 1 base from V and 4 bases from J, with 13 bases between. CDR3 sequence: CASSLRGGAGTEAFF. The CDR3 coding sequence is TGTGCCAGCAGCTTAAGGGGAGGGGCGGGCACTGAAGCTTTCTTT.

This clonotype was counted at least ten times. The rearrangement uses TRBV12-3 or TRBV12-4 and TRBJ1-1; 8 bases map to TRBD1. This CDR3 spans 12 amino acids. V shed 5 bases and J 8 bases; nucleotides not matched to a gene: 4. The CDR3 reads CASSRGQVEAFF. The CDR3 coding sequence is TGTGCCAGCAGTCGGGGACAGGTCGAAGCTTTCTTT.

In its sample, this clonotype was seen a few times. The chain uses TRBV9 and TRBJ2-3; D may be TRBD2 (5 bases). This CDR3 has 14 amino acids. Deletions cut 0 bases from V and 4 bases from J, with 9 bases between. Germline V gene lookup returns CDR1 SGDLS and CDR2 YYNGEE. Here the CDR3 DNA reads TGTGCCAGCAGCGTAGTTAGCGCGGCAGATACGCAGTATTTT. It encodes CASSVVSAADTQYF.

CDR3 sequence: CASSKGLAGGIPSGANVLTF. The CDR3 nucleotides read TGTGCCAGTAGTAAGGGACTAGCGGGGGGTATACCCTCTGGGGCCAACGTCCTGACTTTC. The chain joins TRBV19 to TRBJ2-6, with 15 bases lining up with TRBD2. The CDR3 consists of 20 residues. CDR1 and CDR2 (germline): LNHDA, SQIVND (reference sequence). Losses at the gene ends were 4 bases for V and 0 bases for J; bases not matched to a gene: 7.

This clonotype was picked up many times. This chain links TRBV9 with TRBJ1-2; maybe TRBD1 (6 bases). CDR1 is SGDLS and CDR2 is YYNGEE in the germline V gene. The length of the CDR3 is 16 residues. V was shortened by 4 bases and J by 7 bases, with 23 bases between the two germline ends. As DNA, the CDR3 is TGTGCCAGCAGCCAAGGGGGGGATTCGGGGTCGGTTGGCTACACCTTC. It yields the protein CASSQGGDSGSVGYTF.

This clonotype was seen many times. The chain combines TRBV6-5 with TRBJ2-7; TRBD1 is a possible D gene (5 bases). The CDR3 runs 15 residues. With 4 bases removed from V and 5 bases from J, the gap between germline ends came to 18 bases. CDR1 is MNHEY and CDR2 is SVGAGI in the germline V gene. Written as DNA, the CDR3 is TGTGCCAGCAGTTTTTACCCCGGCAGGGCCGACGAGCAGTACTTC. It yields the protein CASSFYPGRADEQYF.

The sample holds many counts of this clonotype. The chain combines TRBV7-2 with TRBJ2-1; no firm D call. There are 12 residues in the CDR3. V lost 5 bases and J lost 8, with 10 bases in between. CDR1 SGHTA and CDR2 FQGNSA come from the germline V gene. CDR3 nucleotides: TGTGCCAGCAGCCCACCCGCGTATGAGCAGTTCTTC. Amino acid sequence: CASSPPAYEQFF.

This chain uses TRBV5-1 with TRBJ2-3, with 9 bases lining up with TRBD1. V lost 3 bases and J lost 6; bases outside the gene matches: 8. The CDR3 loop spans 15 amino acids. Germline values: CDR1 SGHRS, CDR2 YFSETQ. In nucleotides, the CDR3 is TGCGCCAGCAGCTGGGGGGACAGGGACGGTGATACGCAGTATTTT. Amino acid sequence: CASSWGDRDGDTQYF. The full variable domain, in which reference TRBV5-1 and TRBJ2-3 provide the parts outside the CDR3, is KAGVTQTPRYLIKTRGQQVTLSCSPISGHRSVSWYQQTPGQGLQFLFEYFSETQRNKGNFPGRFSGRQFSNSRSEMNVSTLELGDSALYLCASSWGDRDGDTQYFGPGTRLTVL.

This clonotype was recorded many times. The chain combines TRBV10-3 with TRBJ1-3, with a possible D match to TRBD1 (6 bases). This CDR3 is built from 13 residues. V lost 10 bases and J 4 bases, leaving 14 bases between the germline ends. Germline-derived CDR1 and CDR2 are ENHRY and SYGVKD. The CDR3 nucleotides read TGTGCCACCACCGGGACACAGGGAAACACCATATATTTT. Its translation is CATTGTQGNTIYF.

There are many counts of this clonotype. V usage is TRBV6-5 and J usage is TRBJ1-1; no clear D gene. The CDR3 consists of 14 residues. The V and J ends lost 0 bases and 8 bases respectively, with 13 bases between them. The V gene's germline CDR1 is MNHEY and CDR2 SVGAGI. CDR3 nucleotides: TGTGCCAGCAGTTACTCGCGACCCGTAGGGGAAGCTTTCTTT. Translating it yields CASSYSRPVGEAFF.

Ten or more counts support this clonotype. The V and J genes are TRBV20-1 and TRBJ1-1; tentative D call: TRBD1 (5 bases). The CDR3 covers 14 residues. CDR1 is DFQATT, CDR2 SNEGSKA, per germline (reference sequence). V lost 5 bases and J lost 4, with 17 bases in between. The CDR3 reads CSAFKGDAGTEAFF. Written as DNA, the CDR3 is TGCAGTGCTTTTAAAGGGGACGCGGGCACTGAAGCTTTCTTT.

This clonotype was counted many times. V usage is TRBV11-2 and J usage is TRBJ2-1; unclear D gene. V dropped 1 base and J dropped 6 bases, with 16 bases sitting between them. The CDR3 sequence is 16 residues long. Germline CDR1 reads SGHAT; CDR2 reads FQNNGV. The CDR3 loop is CASSLGSRLKGNEQFF. CDR3 nucleotide sequence: TGTGCCAGCAGCTTAGGGAGTAGGCTAAAGGGCAATGAGCAGTTCTTC. Together with reference TRBV11-2 and TRBJ2-1, the CDR3 gives the full variable domain: EAGVAQSPRYKIIEKRQSVAFWCNPISGHATLYWYQQILGQGPKLLIQFQNNGVVDDSQLPKDRFSAERLKGVDSTLKIQPAKLEDSAVYLCASSLGSRLKGNEQFFGPGTRLTVL.

This clonotype was seen ten or more times. The chain recombines TRBV28 with TRBJ1-2, with D tentatively TRBD1 (5 bases). V was cut by 3 bases and J by 6 bases, with 11 bases left in between. Germline CDR1 reads MDHEN; CDR2 reads SYDVKM. CDR3 size: 13 residues. The CDR3 coding sequence is TGTGCCAGCAGTTTCATCAGGGTTGATGGCTACACCTTC. Protein sequence: CASSFIRVDGYTF.

This clonotype came up many times. The chain carries TRBV9 and TRBJ1-2; TRBD1 matches 10 bases. Germline V gene data show CDR1 as SGDLS and CDR2 as YYNGEE. The CDR3 has 15 residues. V trimming: 7 bases; J trimming: 0 bases; junction bases outside the gene matches: 6. The CDR3 DNA reads as TGTGCCAGCGCAGGACAGGGGGGGTCTAACTATGGCTACACCTTC. This gives the protein CASAGQGGSNYGYTF.

This clonotype was seen more than once but under ten times. A read error may explain this, as a much larger clone is one base away. The chain joins TRBV20-1 to TRBJ2-2, with 11 positions matching TRBD2. The CDR3 totals 15 residues. The germline CDR1 and CDR2 sequences are DFQATT and SNEGSKA (reference sequence). The CDR3 DNA sequence: TGCTGTGCTAGTATACTAGCGGGAGTCACCGGGGAGCTGTTTTTT. Encoded protein: CCASILAGVTGELFF.

This clonotype has ten or more counts. CDR3 in amino acids: CASRDSYSGSYTF. For the CDR3, the DNA is TGTGCCAGCAGGGACAGTTACTCGGGGAGCTACACCTTC. The chain combines TRBV2 with TRBJ1-2; tentatively, D is TRBD1 (6 bases). V was trimmed by 6 bases and J by 9 bases, leaving 17 bases between them. Germline assignment: CDR1 SNHLY and CDR2 FYNNEI. The CDR3 is 13 amino acids.

The gene calls are TRBV10-3 and TRBJ2-1; a weak D match, TRBD1 (6 bases). Germline V gene sequence: CDR1 ENHRY, CDR2 SYGVKD. V lost 5 bases to trimming and J lost 8 bases, with 16 bases between them. This CDR3 is 14 amino acids long. The CDR3 reads CAISIGGQMDEQFF. The CDR3 nucleotides read TGTGCCATCAGTATAGGGGGTCAGATGGATGAGCAGTTCTTC.

This clonotype was observed many times. The chain combines TRBV12-3 or TRBV12-4 with TRBJ2-7, with D possibly being TRBD2 (6 bases). The CDR3 has 15 residues. Trimming cost V 6 bases and J 0 bases, with 15 bases left between them. The CDR3 spells CASSQFRDSSYEQYF. Written as DNA, the CDR3 is TGTGCCAGCAGCCAATTCCGGGACTCCTCCTACGAGCAGTACTTC.

This clonotype was seen repeatedly, ten times or more. The chain recombines TRBV6-1 with TRBJ2-7; no reliable D call. Trimming left V 5 bases short and J 5 bases short, with 13 bases between. This CDR3 comprises 13 residues. Germline V lookup: CDR1 MNHNS, CDR2 SASEGT. CDR3 sequence reads: CASSPLGSHEQYF. The CDR3 DNA reads TGTGCCAGCAGTCCGCTGGGGTCCCACGAGCAGTACTTC.

In this sample, this clonotype turned up many times. This chain uses TRBV20-1 with TRBJ2-7; 10 nucleotides agree with TRBD1. Unmatched junction bases numbered 9, after V lost 4 bases and J lost 6 bases. Looked up from germline, CDR1 is DFQATT and CDR2 is SNEGSKA (reference sequence). This CDR3 is 14 amino acids long. CDR3 residues: CSATGTGDLSEQYF. CDR3 sequence (DNA): TGCAGTGCTACCGGGACAGGGGACCTATCCGAGCAGTACTTC.

The chain carries TRBV6-5 and TRBJ2-1; D not resolved. There are 13 residues in the CDR3. Trimming pared 0 bases from V and 9 bases from J, leaving 9 bases between. CDR1 is MNHEY, CDR2 SVGAGI, per germline. The DNA for the CDR3 is TGTGCCAGCAGTTACTCCGCAGGCCTTGAGCAGTTCTTC. Amino acids: CASSYSAGLEQFF.

This clonotype was seen at least ten times. This chain uses TRBV5-1 with TRBJ1-2; 11 nucleotides match TRBD1. CDR3 length equals 16 residues. CDR1 and CDR2 (germline): SGHRS, YFSETQ. Trimming took 2 bases from V and 3 from J; bases not matched to a gene: 6. Here the CDR3 DNA reads TGCGCCAGCAGCTTAAGGACAGGGGGCATCGACTATGGCTACACCTTC. It is translated as CASSLRTGGIDYGYTF.

Worth noting for this clonotype: One end of the junction does not line up with germline, which may come from a read error. CDR3 loop: CASSLAGTSFSNKQFF. In DNA form, the CDR3 reads TGCGCCAGCAGCTTGGCCGGGACTAGTTTCTCCAATAAGCAGTTCTTC. The chain recombines TRBV5-1 with TRBJ2-1; 8 bases are a match to TRBD2. This CDR3 is 16 amino acids long. Per the germline V gene, CDR1 is SGHRS and CDR2 is YFSETQ.

This clonotype has ten or more counts. The rearrangement joins TRBV18 to TRBJ2-5, with unresolved D. This CDR3 is built from 11 residues. Trimming removed 6 bases from V and 2 bases from J, with 4 bases in between. CDR1 and CDR2 from the germline V gene are KGHSH and LQKENI. The CDR3 protein is CASSIQETQYF. Here the CDR3 DNA reads TGTGCCAGCTCGATTCAAGAGACCCAGTACTTC. The entire variable domain, with the rest obtained from reference TRBV18 and TRBJ2-5, is as follows: NAGVMQNPRHLVRRRGQEARLRCSPMKGHSHVYWYRQLPEEGLKFMVYLQKENIIDESGMPKERFSAEFPKEGPSILRIQQVVRGDSAAYFCASSIQETQYFGPGTRLLVL.